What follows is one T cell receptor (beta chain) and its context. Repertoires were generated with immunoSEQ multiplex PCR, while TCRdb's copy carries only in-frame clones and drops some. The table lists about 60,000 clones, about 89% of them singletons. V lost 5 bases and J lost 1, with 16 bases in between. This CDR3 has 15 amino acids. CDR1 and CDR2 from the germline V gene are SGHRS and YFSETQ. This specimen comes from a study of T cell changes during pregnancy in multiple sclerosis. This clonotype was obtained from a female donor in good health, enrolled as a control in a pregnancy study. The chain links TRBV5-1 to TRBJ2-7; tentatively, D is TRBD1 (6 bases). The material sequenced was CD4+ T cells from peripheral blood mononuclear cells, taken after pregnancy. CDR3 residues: CASSFTDRRSYEQYF. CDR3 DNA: TGCGCCAGCAGTTTCACCGACAGGAGGTCCTACGAGCAGTACTTC.